This TCR beta chain stems from a study of metastatic and nonmetastatic thyroid tumors. Across the study: Thyroid patients, malignant and benign, had repertoires compared across blood and tumor or nodule tissue. Overall study findings and caveats: Malignant thyroid tumors reportedly exceeded benign nodules significantly in TCR beta diversity, with the difference appearing in blood and tumor.

Germline V gene lookup returns CDR1 MGHDK and CDR2 SYGVNS. The CDR3 extends over 13 amino acids. Trimming shortened V by 6 bases and J by 1 base, and 9 bases separated the two germline ends. Of note for this clone: No antigen is known for it.

In the original workflow: Clinicopathological groups differed in CDR3, with these differences serving to build a distant-metastasis classifier for papillary thyroid cancer. TCRdb ran MiXCR on the PCR reads. None of the V and J calls come from the authors' own analysis; TCRdb made them. Of about 7,000 clones listed, around two fifths are singletons. All patients were untreated before thyroid surgery. This clonotype originated in a female donor with papillary thyroid cancer or a benign thyroid nodule (not recorded which). Some clones in this sample may be carry-over from other donors' samples. The chain recombines TRBV25-1 with TRBJ1-1, with D unclear. Material for sequencing was tumor tissue. In DNA, the CDR3 is TGTGCCAGCAGGACCACAGAGAACACTGAAGCTTTCTTT. Its translation: CASRTTENTEAFF.